This T cell receptor beta chain was identified in a study of blood T cell repertoires in COVID-19 (dated by TCRdb to about 2020). Background for the entire study: The collaborator samples originated in the United States, Italy and Spain and spanned the acute and convalescent phases of COVID-19. A de-identified subject ID, COVID-19 status, age in years and sex were almost always included in the sample metadata. The material from the prospective study consisted of cDNA or gDNA derived from T cells, B-cell-depleted T cells, or PBMCs. The repertoires were released in a freely available public database intended as a resource for research on the immune response to SARS-CoV-2. The samples were drawn from two sources: the first 160 participants of the ongoing ImmuneRACE study, and over 1,000 subjects contributed by 6 global collaborators. Subjects who had been exposed to COVID-19, were actively infected with it, or had recovered from it provided the deeply sampled blood TCRbeta repertoires that made up the dataset. Where HLA class I and class II types were available, the types were taken from metadata supplied by the sample provider, not from assay-based typing.

CDR1 is given as MNHNY and CDR2 as SVGAGI, both from the germline V gene (reference sequence). V and J lose 7 bases and 1 base, and a span of 14 bases separates them. From the cysteine up to the phenylalanine, the CDR3 has a length of 14 residues. Here the CDR3 DNA is all that survives: 42 bases in frame from base 1. As for this clone: Its antigen target is currently unknown. Base qualities are not recorded, but no much larger clone differs from it by a single base.

Collaborating institutions collected whole blood in K2EDTA tubes following their own protocols. For TCRbeta analysis, collaborators shipped samples as frozen whole blood, isolated PBMCs, or DNA extracted from either of those sample types. TCRbeta CDR3 regions were amplified from genomic DNA using the immunoSEQ Assay, a bias-controlled multiplex PCR. For the original study's pipeline: The number of nucleated cells in each sample was estimated by amplification of reference gene primers within the assay. Sequence reads were collapsed and filtered to measure the absolute abundance of every unique TCRbeta CDR3 rearrangement. Productive Simpson clonality was computed per sample as the square root of Simpson's diversity index over productive rearrangements. TCRdb holds this immuneACCESS table with in-frame rearrangements only. Some clones are missing; in checked studies, unresolved V genes explain under half, and the rest has no known cause. That table is the source of V, J and clone size, and D and trimming were worked out from the DNA. For this sample there are approximately 26,000 clones; 80% to 95% appear just once. Around 2% of the sample lies in the top ten.

Study-wide conclusions, independent of this receptor: How much clinical and demographic metadata was included differed by source and by participant, and the metadata was provided uncurated.

This TCR was sampled from a human donor in a cohort sampled during active COVID-19. Sequenced: peripheral blood. This sequence uses TRBV6-6 and TRBJ2-7; a weak D assignment points to TRBD1 (6 bases agree). This receptor has the CDR3 CASNRDTRSYEQYF. The DNA is TGTGCCAGCAATAGGGACACGAGATCCTACGAGCAGTACTTC.